This TCR beta chain emerged from a study of PD-1 blockade in classical Hodgkin lymphoma. General observations from the study: At baseline, newly diagnosed patients reportedly showed less TCR diversity than healthy donors. Complete responders' diversity at baseline resembled that of newly diagnosed patients. There was a significant rise in CD4+ TCR diversity by C4D1, with no such rise for CD8+.

On this clone itself: Its antigen is as yet unknown.

Germline-derived CDR1 and CDR2 are MDHEN and SYDVKM. This CDR3 has 14 residues. V trimming: 4 bases; J trimming: 10 bases; junction bases outside the gene matches: 8. Profiled with immunoSEQ multiplex PCR; TCRdb holds only in-frame clones, not every one. The profile covers tens of thousands of clones, with about four fifths appearing a single time and roughly 23% taken by the ten largest. The time point: cycle 4 day 1 (C4D1), after more than five weeks of nivolumab. All patients experienced relapse after autologous stem cell transplantation, and brentuximab vedotin exposure was variable. This specimen consisted of peripheral blood mononuclear cells (PBMCs), obtained before the fourth cycle of nivolumab. This clonotype was sampled from a human donor with classical Hodgkin lymphoma. The genes are TRBV28 and TRBJ1-4, with 8 bases lining up with TRBD1. In DNA, the CDR3 is TGTGCCAGCAGTTGGGACAGGAGTTTTGGAAAACTGTTTTTT. Amino acid sequence: CASSWDRSFGKLFF.